These 27 T cell receptor beta chains originate from one sample sequenced in a study of blood T cell repertoires in COVID-19. The table came from immunoSEQ multiplex PCR; TCRdb's copy has only in-frame clones and leaves some out. The sample records 250,000 to 350,000 clones, approximately 85% being singletons. Sequences were obtained from PBMCs or T cells enriched from blood (not recorded which). These receptors all stem from a woman in her twenties or thirties who had recovered from COVID-19.

The chain links TRBV11-2 to TRBJ1-1, with D uncertain. The CDR3 totals 13 residues. The germline V gene encodes CDR1 SGHAT and CDR2 FQNNGV. Trimming cost V 0 bases and J 6 bases, with 8 bases left between them. Here the CDR3 DNA reads TGTGCCAGCAGCTTAGATCCTGCGGCTGAAGCTTTCTTT. Amino acid sequence: CASSLDPAAEAFF.

This chain uses TRBV28 with TRBJ2-3, with 15 bases that match TRBD2. The CDR3 has 19 amino acids. Per the germline V gene, CDR1 is MDHEN and CDR2 is SYDVKM. V lost 4 bases to trimming and J lost 2 bases; unmatched junction nucleotides: 10. CDR3 nucleotides: TGTGCCAGCAGTTATGTCGGGGGACTAGCGGGGGGTAACACAGATACGCAGTATTTT. Translation gives CASSYVGGLAGGNTDTQYF.

The chain is built from TRBV19 and TRBJ2-1; the D is unclear. The CDR3 loop spans 15 amino acids. Per germline, CDR1 LNHDA and CDR2 SQIVND (reference sequence). V lost 4 bases and J lost 1, with 11 bases in between. CDR3: CASSSASSSYNEQFF. The DNA of the CDR3 is TGTGCCAGTAGTAGCGCCTCCTCTTCCTACAATGAGCAGTTCTTC.

The chain links TRBV5-1 to TRBJ1-2; 8 nucleotides line up with TRBD1. There are 14 residues in the CDR3. Germline V gene data show CDR1 as SGHRS and CDR2 as YFSETQ. The ends lost 4 bases at V and 7 bases at J; junction bases unmatched: 9. In DNA, the CDR3 is TGCGCCAGCAGCGCATCAAGTGACAGGGGTGGCTACACCTTC. Protein: CASSASSDRGGYTF.

The table lists this clone with a few counts. The chain combines TRBV5-5 with TRBJ2-2; 8 bases align to TRBD1. Per the germline V gene, CDR1 is SGHKS and CDR2 is YYEKEE (reference sequence). The CDR3 contains 16 residues. V trimming: 1 base; J trimming: 3 bases; junction bases outside the gene matches: 5. Here the CDR3 DNA reads TGTGCCAGCAGCTTGTCAGGGGGCATTTACACCGGGGAGCTGTTTTTT. Protein sequence: CASSLSGGIYTGELFF.

This clone was observed a single time. CDR3 DNA sequence: TGTGCCAGCAGCTTAGCGCGCGGGGCAGGAGAAAAACTGTTTTTT. Its protein is CASSLARGAGEKLFF. The chain combines TRBV7-6 with TRBJ1-4; a weak D match, TRBD1 (5 bases). The length of the CDR3 is 15 residues. Germline lookup yields CDR1 SGHVS and CDR2 FNYEAQ. The ends were cut back, 0 bases at V and 8 bases at J, with 13 bases in the middle. Based on the CDR3 plus reference TRBV7-6 and TRBJ1-4, the full variable domain is GAGVSQSPRYKVTKRGQDVALRCDPISGHVSLYWYRQALGQGPEFLTYFNYEAQQDKSGLPNDRFSAERPEGSISTLTIQRTEQRDSAMYRCASSLARGAGEKLFFGSGTQLSVL.

The rearrangement joins TRBV5-8 to TRBJ1-6; maybe TRBD1 (6 bases). This CDR3 comprises 15 residues. Germline CDR1 and CDR2: SGHTS and YDEGEE. Trimming shortened V by 4 bases and J by 7 bases, and 15 bases separated the two germline ends. The CDR3 loop reads CASSVLPGQNSPLHF. In nucleotides, the CDR3 is TGTGCCAGCAGCGTGTTACCGGGACAAAATTCACCCCTCCACTTT.

CDR3 region: CASSESVRTNTEAFF. The CDR3 nucleotides read TGCGCCAGCAGTGAGTCTGTGCGCACGAACACTGAAGCTTTCTTT. This sequence joins TRBV10-2 and TRBJ1-1; D is ambiguous. Germline V gene lookup returns CDR1 WSHSY and CDR2 SAAADI. Trimming stripped 0 bases from V and 1 base from J, with 9 bases between. CDR3 size: 15 residues.

This CDR3 is CATSGTGLANTEAFF. The CDR3 DNA reads as TGTGCCACCAGCGGGACAGGTTTAGCGAACACTGAAGCTTTCTTT. The J gene is TRBJ1-1, the V gene TRBV15; 8 bases fit TRBD1. V lost 5 bases to trimming and J lost 1 base; unmatched junction nucleotides: 6. The CDR3 loop spans 15 amino acids. Germline assignment: CDR1 LNHNV and CDR2 YYDKDF (reference sequence).

The gene calls are TRBV28 and TRBJ2-5; 11 bases are shared with TRBD2. V was pared by 5 bases and J by 3 bases, with 11 bases of the junction left unmatched. The CDR3 totals 17 residues. Germline V lookup: CDR1 MDHEN, CDR2 SYDVKM. The CDR3 region has the DNA TGTGCCAGCAGTGTACAGACGGGACTAGCGGAAAAAGAGACCCAGTACTTC. Translating it yields CASSVQTGLAEKETQYF.

The chain recombines TRBV6-6 with TRBJ2-1; 9 nucleotides match TRBD2. The ends lost 5 bases at V and 5 bases at J; junction bases unmatched: 13. This CDR3 is built from 17 residues. Germline V CDR1 and CDR2: MNHNY, SVGAGI (reference sequence). The CDR3 reads CASSPEEVAGVHNEQFF. DNA of the CDR3: TGTGCCAGCAGTCCCGAGGAGGTAGCGGGAGTTCACAATGAGCAGTTCTTC.

The genes are TRBV11-3 and TRBJ2-1; TRBD1 might be the D (5 bases). Germline-derived CDR1 and CDR2 are SGHNT and YENEEA. Trimming took off 2 bases at V and 8 bases at J, with 10 bases between the two ends. This CDR3 is built from 13 residues. CDR3 coding DNA: TGTGCCAGCAGCTTATCAGGGCCCGATGAGCAGTTCTTC. Amino acids: CASSLSGPDEQFF.

The chain couples TRBV28 to TRBJ1-4, with D tentatively TRBD1 (5 bases). The CDR3 has 14 residues. The ends were cut back, 7 bases at V and 3 bases at J, with 12 bases in the middle. Germline loops: CDR1 MDHEN, CDR2 SYDVKM. CDR3 in DNA: TGTGCCAGCACTTACGGGGGGGCTAATGAAAAACTGTTTTTT. This encodes CASTYGGANEKLFF. The full variable domain, with the rest looked up from reference TRBV28 and TRBJ1-4, is DVKVTQSSRYLVKRTGEKVFLECVQDMDHENMFWYRQDPGLGLRLIYFSYDVKMKEKGDIPEGYSVSREKKERFSLILESASTNQTSMYLCASTYGGANEKLFFGSGTQLSVL.

V gene TRBV11-3 combines with J gene TRBJ2-5; TRBD2 matches 10 bases. CDR3 length: 17 residues. Trimming cost V 1 base and J 2 bases; bases outside gene matches: 7. Germline CDR1 is SGHNT and CDR2 is YENEEA. Here the CDR3 DNA reads TGTGCCAGCAGCTTAGGGTTAAGCGGGAGGGATCAAGAGACCCAGTACTTC. Translating it yields CASSLGLSGRDQETQYF.

The V and J genes are TRBV7-9 and TRBJ1-2; D is perhaps TRBD1 (5 bases). The germline V and J ends were trimmed by 4 bases and 2 bases, with 8 bases remaining between them. CDR3 length: 13 residues. CDR1 and CDR2 (germline): SEHNR, FQNEAQ (reference sequence). CDR3 sequence (DNA): TGTGCCAGCAGCTCGACAGTGAACTATGGCTACACCTTC. Protein: CASSSTVNYGYTF.

The chain uses TRBV24-1 and TRBJ2-6; the D is unclear. V lost 11 bases to trimming and J lost 2 bases, with 9 bases between them. This CDR3 spans 13 amino acids. Germline lookup yields CDR1 KGHDR and CDR2 SFDVKD. The CDR3 loop reads CAILPAGANVLTF. In DNA, the CDR3 is TGTGCCATCCTCCCTGCTGGGGCCAACGTCCTGACTTTC.

This rearrangement joins TRBV6-6 to TRBJ2-1; D not resolved. The V end lost 2 bases, the J end lost 6 bases, and 5 bases lay between the germline ends. CDR3 size: 12 residues. Germline V gives CDR1 MNHNY, CDR2 SVGAGI (reference sequence). Here the CDR3 DNA reads TGTGCCAGCAGTTACCCCCGCAATGAGCAGTTCTTC. It is translated as CASSYPRNEQFF.

This sequence joins TRBV7-9 and TRBJ2-5, with D possibly TRBD1 on 6 matching bases. The length of the CDR3 is 13 residues. CDR1 is SEHNR, CDR2 FQNEAQ, per germline (reference sequence). Trimming stripped 5 bases from V and 5 bases from J, with 12 bases between. This CDR3 is CASSKAGVETQYF. DNA of the CDR3: TGTGCCAGCAGCAAAGCAGGGGTGGAGACCCAGTACTTC.

The chain joins TRBV3-1 (or the pseudogene TRBV3-2) to TRBJ1-2; the D gene is possibly TRBD1 (6 bases). The CDR3 runs 15 residues. Germline-derived CDR1 and CDR2 are LGHDT and YNNKEL (reference sequence). Deletions cut 8 bases from V and 1 base from J, with 17 bases between. The CDR3 region is CASGGWTDFNYGYTF. The CDR3 DNA reads as TGTGCCAGCGGTGGGTGGACAGACTTTAACTATGGCTACACCTTC.

The gene calls are TRBV7-9 and TRBJ1-5, with 7 bases aligning to TRBD1. The CDR3 length is 14 residues. The germline V gene encodes CDR1 SEHNR and CDR2 FQNEAQ (reference sequence). V was clipped by 5 bases and J by 6 bases; unmatched bases: 7. CDR3 protein: CASSATGWGQPQHF. The CDR3 DNA is TGTGCCAGCAGCGCGACAGGGTGGGGTCAGCCCCAGCATTTT.

The rearrangement uses TRBV6-5 and TRBJ1-2; 7 bases agree with TRBD1. V gave up 7 bases and J gave up 7 bases; unmatched junction bases: 9. CDR3 length: 13 amino acids. Germline CDR1 is MNHEY and CDR2 is SVGAGI. The CDR3 loop is CASTPGGGSGYTF. The CDR3 coding sequence is TGTGCCAGCACCCCGGGAGGGGGCAGTGGCTACACCTTC.

The chain joins TRBV27 to TRBJ1-6; 7 nucleotides agree with TRBD1. This CDR3 is 14 amino acids long. Germline V gene data show CDR1 as MNHEY and CDR2 as SMNVEV (reference sequence). Trimming cost V 5 bases and J 9 bases; bases outside gene matches: 7. The CDR3 region is CASSPLNRGSPLHF. CDR3 sequence (DNA): TGTGCCAGCAGTCCCCTGAACAGGGGTTCACCCCTCCACTTT.

This clone has a handful of counts. The chain has TRBV7-6 and TRBJ1-4, with no clear D. V was pared by 0 bases and J by 6 bases, with 11 bases between. The CDR3 runs 15 residues. Looked up from germline, CDR1 is SGHVS and CDR2 is FNYEAQ. The CDR3 DNA follows: TGTGCCAGCAGCTTAGCGGGCGACGCCCATGAAAAACTGTTTTTT. Translating gives CASSLAGDAHEKLFF.

The J gene is TRBJ2-5, the V gene TRBV3-1 (or the pseudogene TRBV3-2); D gene ambiguous. Germline values: CDR1 LGHDT, CDR2 YNNKEL (reference sequence). The CDR3 is 14 amino acids. Trimming shortened V by 0 bases and J by 5 bases, and 10 bases separated the two germline ends. Here the CDR3 reads CASSQDLSRETQYF. CDR3 in DNA: TGTGCCAGCAGCCAAGATCTCTCACGGGAGACCCAGTACTTC.

This chain uses TRBV27 with TRBJ1-2; 7 bases line up with TRBD1. The V and J ends lost 5 bases and 8 bases, in that order; junction bases with no gene match: 17. CDR1 MNHEY and CDR2 SMNVEV come from the germline V gene (reference sequence). The CDR3 has 16 residues. DNA for the CDR3: TGTGCCAGCAGTGTGACAGGGTTTGGTTCCCTCTACGGCTACACCTTC. It encodes CASSVTGFGSLYGYTF.

V usage is TRBV6-4 and J usage is TRBJ1-2; D gene uncertain. Trimming cost V 3 bases and J 0 bases, with 11 bases left between them. The CDR3 has 15 residues. CDR1 MRHNA and CDR2 SNTAGT come from the germline V gene. The CDR3 here is CASSEEARANYGYTF. CDR3 nucleotides: TGTGCCAGCAGTGAGGAGGCCAGAGCTAACTATGGCTACACCTTC.

This chain uses TRBV4-2 with TRBJ2-1, with D tentatively TRBD2 (5 bases). The CDR3 length is 14 residues. Germline values: CDR1 LGHNA, CDR2 YNFKEQ. The V and J ends lost 1 base and 7 bases respectively, with 11 bases between them. The CDR3 sequence is CASSQVGGWNEQFF. Here the CDR3 DNA reads TGTGCCAGCAGCCAAGTAGGCGGGTGGAATGAGCAGTTCTTC.